This TCR beta chain originates from a study of blood T cell repertoires in COVID-19. Looking at the study overall: Researchers got acute and convalescent COVID-19 samples from the United States, Italy and Spain. In each case, the material was cDNA or gDNA derived from T cells, B-cell-depleted T cells, or PBMCs.

In the source study's methods: Estimation of nucleated cell counts was performed using reference gene primer amplification. Libraries were prepared by immunoSEQ multiplex PCR; TCRdb keeps only in-frame clonotypes and omits some of them. From that table come the V and J calls and clone size; the DNA was used to work out D and trimming. The sample includes 300,000 to 350,000 clones, roughly 87% of them seen just once. The CDR3 is 18 residues long. Trimming removed 1 base at V and 3 bases at J, with 22 bases between. Germline V gives CDR1 SGHTA, CDR2 FQGTGA. The rearrangement links TRBV7-3 to TRBJ2-7, with D maybe TRBD2 (5 bases). This TCR derives from a man between 25 and 39 years old with COVID-19, enrolled during active disease. The sequencing sample was made of peripheral blood. CDR3 DNA sequence: TGTGCCAGCAGCTTAAATAGTCCCGGGCTTGGCGGGCTCTACGAGCAGTACTTC. Translating it yields CASSLNSPGLGGLYEQYF.